A single sample gave rise to the 30 T cell receptor beta chains below, sequenced in a study of cytomegalovirus exposure and HLA in healthy donors. Vbeta (60) and Jbeta (13) primers were used in the PCR. The table came from immunoSEQ multiplex PCR; TCRdb's copy has only in-frame clones and leaves some out. Here the sample spans about 160,000 clones, about 81% being singletons. Sequencing was carried out using PBMCs. All receptors derive from a woman between 50 and 59 years old in good health and CMV-seropositive.

V is TRBV5-6 and J is TRBJ2-3; 8 positions match TRBD1. After removal of 4 bases from V and 5 bases from J, the junction contained 9 bases not matched to a gene. CDR3 size: 15 residues. Germline V gene sequence: CDR1 SGHDT, CDR2 YYEEEE. CDR3 residues: CASSDTGTGRDTQYF. CDR3 in DNA: TGTGCCAGCAGCGACACCGGGACAGGAAGAGATACGCAGTATTTT.

The chain couples TRBV2 to TRBJ1-2; 9 nucleotides align to TRBD1. Germline lookup yields CDR1 SNHLY and CDR2 FYNNEI. The CDR3 extends over 12 amino acids. V lost 8 bases and J lost 8; bases outside the gene matches: 6. CDR3 sequence reads: CASSGTGYGYTF. CDR3 nucleotides: TGTGCCAGCTCCGGGACAGGGTACGGCTACACCTTC. The full variable domain, its missing parts supplied by reference TRBV2 and TRBJ1-2, is EPEVTQTPSHQVTQMGQEVILRCVPISNHLYFYWYRQILGQKVEFLVSFYNNEISEKSEIFDDQFSVERPDGSNFTLKIRSTKLEDSAMYFCASSGTGYGYTFGSGTRLTVV.

The rearrangement links TRBV12-1 to TRBJ2-5; TRBD2, the table's D call, lacks a check against the DNA. TRBV12-1 is a pseudogene. This CDR3 is 18 amino acids long. The CDR3 protein is CASSLVGTSGGTQETQYF. The CDR3 coding sequence is TGTGCCAGCAGCCTTGTGGGGACTAGCGGGGGGACGCAAGAGACCCAGTACTTC.

This chain connects TRBV5-1 to TRBJ1-1; D not certain. Germline V gives CDR1 SGHRS, CDR2 YFSETQ. The CDR3 is made up of 15 amino acids. Trimming took 3 bases from V and 1 from J, leaving 13 bases between them. The CDR3 loop is CASSWMGLRNTEAFF. In DNA, the CDR3 is TGCGCCAGCAGCTGGATGGGCCTAAGGAACACTGAAGCTTTCTTT.

As regards this clone: A junction end diverges from the germline sequence, so it may reflect a read error. The V gene is TRBV7-9, the J gene TRBJ2-7; possible D gene TRBD2, 6 bases. This CDR3 spans 11 amino acids. CDR1 is SEHNR and CDR2 is FQNEAQ in the germline V gene (reference sequence). CDR3 nucleotide sequence: TGTGCCAGCAGCAATCTTCGGGAGCGGTACTTC. Protein sequence: CASSNLRERYF. Based on the CDR3 plus reference TRBV7-9 and TRBJ2-7, the full variable domain is DTGVSQNPRHKITKRGQNVTFRCDPISEHNRLYWYRQTLGQGPEFLTYFQNEAQLEKSRLLSDRFSAERPKGSFSTLEIQRTEQGDSAMYLCASSNLRERYFGPGTRLTVT.

A single count supports this clone. Within the sample, other DNA sequences also encode this same CDR3. V and J are TRBV13 and TRBJ2-7; 10 bases agree with TRBD1. This CDR3 has 15 residues. The germline CDR1 and CDR2 sequences are PRHDT and FYEKMQ (reference sequence). After removal of 9 bases from V and 4 bases from J, the junction contained 12 bases not matched to a gene. This CDR3 reads CASSTPTGGFYEQYF. CDR3 coding DNA: TGTGCCAGTAGCACTCCGACAGGGGGCTTTTACGAGCAGTACTTC.

For the CDR3, the DNA is TGCAGCGCCTTAGCGGGGACGGGCTGTGAGCAGTTCTTC. Protein: CSALAGTGCEQFF. This chain uses TRBV29-1 with TRBJ2-1, with 8 bases fitting TRBD2. V was pared by 7 bases and J by 9 bases, with 11 bases of the junction left unmatched. The germline V gene has CDR1 SQVTM and CDR2 ANQGSEA. The CDR3 runs to 13 residues.

This chain connects TRBV2 to TRBJ1-1; D call uncertain. The length of the CDR3 is 19 residues. CDR1 is SNHLY, CDR2 FYNNEI, per germline. Trimming took off 2 bases at V and 0 bases at J, with 22 bases between the two ends. The CDR3 nucleotides are TGTGCCAGCAGTGAAAGTCTCACCCACGACCTCAGGATGAACACTGAAGCTTTCTTT. It translates to CASSESLTHDLRMNTEAFF.

The chain employs TRBV5-5 and TRBJ1-5; 9 positions match TRBD1. CDR1 is SGHKS, CDR2 YYEKEE, per germline (reference sequence). CDR3 length equals 15 residues. V was pared by 2 bases and J by 4 bases, with 4 bases of the junction left unmatched. The DNA of the CDR3 is TGTGCCAGCAGCTTCGGGGACAGGGCTAATCAGCCCCAGCATTTT. Translated: CASSFGDRANQPQHF.

J is TRBJ2-7 and V is TRBV7-2; 8 nucleotides align to TRBD2. Per germline, CDR1 SGHTA and CDR2 FQGNSA. The CDR3 length is 14 residues. V dropped 5 bases and J dropped 9; count of bases not matched to a gene: 12. CDR3 residues: CASSTSGGGGVQYF. Written as DNA, the CDR3 is TGTGCCAGCAGCACTAGCGGCGGGGGCGGGGTGCAGTACTTC.

The chain employs TRBV27 and TRBJ1-6; TRBD1 aligns across 7 bases. After removal of 5 bases from V and 4 bases from J, the junction contained 2 bases not matched to a gene. Germline CDR1 is MNHEY and CDR2 is SMNVEV (reference sequence). The CDR3 extends over 14 amino acids. The CDR3 loop reads CASSGTAYNSPLHF. CDR3 sequence (DNA): TGTGCCAGCAGTGGGACAGCTTATAATTCACCCCTCCACTTT.

The chain has TRBV9 and TRBJ1-5, with D hard to call. There are 15 residues in the CDR3. The V gene's germline CDR1 is SGDLS and CDR2 YYNGEE. The V gene lost 4 bases and the J gene lost 0 bases, with 11 bases spanning the gap. CDR3 DNA sequence: TGTGCCAGCAGCTTAATAGGAGATAGCAATCAGCCCCAGCATTTT. This codes for CASSLIGDSNQPQHF. The whole variable domain, remainder taken from reference TRBV9 and TRBJ1-5, is DSGVTQTPKHLITATGQRVTLRCSPRSGDLSVYWYQQSLDQGLQFLIQYYNGEERAKGNILERFSAQQFPDLHSELNLSSLELGDSALYFCASSLIGDSNQPQHFGDGTRLSIL.

The CDR3 nucleotides read TGTGCCAGCATCTCAGGAGGGGAGGTCTACACCTTC. As protein: CASISGGEVYTF. The V call is TRBV5-5, the J call TRBJ1-2; D is perhaps TRBD1 (5 bases). This CDR3 is 12 amino acids long. Germline assignment: CDR1 SGHKS and CDR2 YYEKEE (reference sequence). V lost 6 bases, J lost 10 bases, and 16 bases lay in between.

The J gene is TRBJ2-1, the V gene TRBV29-1, with TRBD2 identical over 8 bases. V lost 4 bases to trimming and J lost 8 bases; unmatched junction nucleotides: 7. From germline, CDR1 is SQVTM and CDR2 ANQGSEA. The CDR3 spans 13 residues. The CDR3 DNA reads TGCAGCGTTGCTAAATATAGCGGGGATGAGCAGTTCTTC. Translating gives CSVAKYSGDEQFF.

This rearrangement joins TRBV18 to TRBJ1-2, with D perhaps matching TRBD1 (6 bases). Germline loops: CDR1 KGHSH, CDR2 LQKENI. Trimming took 3 bases from V and 0 from J, leaving 14 bases between them. The CDR3 length is 16 residues. This CDR3 is CASSPPTGLANYGYTF. The CDR3 coding sequence is TGTGCCAGCTCACCTCCGACAGGACTAGCTAACTATGGCTACACCTTC.

The chain carries TRBV30 and TRBJ1-3, with D uncertain. V lost 0 bases and J 0 bases, leaving 9 bases between the germline ends. Per germline, CDR1 GTSNPN and CDR2 SVGIG (reference sequence). The CDR3 covers 15 residues. The CDR3 DNA is TGTGCCTGGAGTGTACGGGGAGGCTCTGGAAACACCATATATTTT. As protein: CAWSVRGGSGNTIYF.

CDR3 loop: CASSSQGATGELFF. Written as DNA, the CDR3 is TGCGCCAGCAGCTCTCAGGGGGCTACCGGGGAGCTGTTTTTT. The J gene is TRBJ2-2, the V gene TRBV5-1, with TRBD1 matching 8 bases. The V gene end was trimmed by 3 bases and the J gene end by 5 bases; junction bases not matched to a gene: 3. This CDR3 spans 14 amino acids. In germline, CDR1 is SGHRS, CDR2 YFSETQ.

DNA of the CDR3: TGCGCCAGCAGCCGGACTAGCGGGGCTACCTACGAGCAGTACTTC. Translating gives CASSRTSGATYEQYF. V usage is TRBV5-1 and J usage is TRBJ2-7, with 12 bases identical to TRBD2. V was clipped by 4 bases and J by 2 bases; unmatched bases: 4. The CDR3 totals 15 residues. Germline lookup yields CDR1 SGHRS and CDR2 YFSETQ.

This clone was observed a handful of times. The genes are TRBV5-1 and TRBJ2-5; 9 bases fit TRBD1. V trimming: 3 bases; J trimming: 7 bases; junction bases outside the gene matches: 22. There are 19 residues in the CDR3. Germline values: CDR1 SGHRS, CDR2 YFSETQ. CDR3 in amino acids: CASSYDRGAGLAALGTQYF. In DNA form, the CDR3 reads TGCGCCAGCAGCTACGACAGGGGGGCAGGTCTAGCGGCACTGGGGACCCAGTACTTC.

This clone was picked up a small number of times. The rearrangement links TRBV6-1 to TRBJ1-6; 7 bases match TRBD1. Per the germline V gene, CDR1 is MNHNS and CDR2 is SASEGT. Trimming removed 3 bases from V and 8 bases from J; junction bases left unmatched: 4. The CDR3 runs to 14 residues. CDR3: CASSDQGVHSPLHF. The CDR3 DNA follows: TGTGCCAGCAGTGACCAGGGGGTACATTCACCCCTCCACTTT.

This clone was seen only a few times. The chain carries TRBV5-1 and TRBJ2-7, with TRBD1 matching over 8 bases. The CDR3 contains 13 residues. After removal of 4 bases from V and 5 bases from J, the junction contained 5 bases not matched to a gene. Germline CDR1 reads SGHRS; CDR2 reads YFSETQ. CDR3 sequence reads: CASSEPGQDEQYF. The CDR3 nucleotides are TGCGCCAGCAGCGAACCGGGACAGGACGAGCAGTACTTC.

The chain links TRBV9 to TRBJ2-7; TRBD2 might be the D (5 bases). The CDR3 has 14 residues. Trimming removed 2 bases from V and 3 bases from J, with 12 bases in between. Germline V lookup: CDR1 SGDLS, CDR2 YYNGEE. CDR3: CASSVEGRDYEQYF. The DNA for the CDR3 is TGTGCCAGCAGCGTCGAGGGCAGAGACTACGAGCAGTACTTC.

This chain joins TRBV14 and TRBJ1-2, with D possibly TRBD1 on 6 matching bases. The V gene lost 4 bases and the J gene lost 8 bases, with 14 bases spanning the gap. The CDR3 spans 13 residues. From germline, CDR1 is SGHDN and CDR2 FVKESK. The CDR3 DNA sequence: TGTGCCAGCAGCCCCGACAGGAGGAGCGGCTACACCTTC. Encoded protein: CASSPDRRSGYTF.

The CDR3 DNA reads as TGTGCCAGCAGTTTAATAGCGGGGGGGCTCGAGCAGTACTTC. This codes for CASSLIAGGLEQYF. The genes are TRBV27 and TRBJ2-7, with TRBD2 matching 11 bases. With V trimmed by 2 bases and J by 6 bases, 3 bases remained unmatched. The CDR3 has 14 amino acids. Germline CDR1 MNHEY, CDR2 SMNVEV (reference sequence).

The CDR3 bases are TGTGCCAGCAGCGCGACAGGGGTTGGCTCTGGAAACACCATATATTTT. Translating it yields CASSATGVGSGNTIYF. The chain employs TRBV7-2 and TRBJ1-3; 8 nucleotides line up with TRBD1. CDR3 size: 16 residues. CDR1 is SGHTA and CDR2 is FQGNSA in the germline V gene. Germline trimming cut 5 bases from V and 0 bases from J; bases unmatched to any gene: 6.

V is TRBV5-4 and J is TRBJ1-4, with 8 positions matching TRBD1. The CDR3 sequence is 15 residues long. Losses at the gene ends were 1 base for V and 2 bases for J; bases not matched to a gene: 1. Germline CDR1 reads SGHNT; CDR2 reads YYREEE (reference sequence). The CDR3 loop reads CASSLQGATNEKLFF. CDR3 nucleotide sequence: TGTGCCAGCAGCTTGCAGGGGGCGACTAATGAAAAACTGTTTTTT.

The chain employs TRBV6-1 and TRBJ1-6, with 9 bases lining up with TRBD1. The CDR3 loop spans 15 amino acids. The V gene's germline CDR1 is MNHNS and CDR2 SASEGT. The J segment lost 14 bases and the V segment lost 10 bases, leaving 18 bases of the junction unmatched. CDR3 residues: CATTPNRQGDRALHF. In DNA form, the CDR3 reads TGTGCCACCACGCCAAACCGACAGGGGGACAGAGCCCTCCACTTT.

The chain combines TRBV5-1 with TRBJ2-1; 8 bases agree with TRBD2. This CDR3 has 15 residues. The V and J ends lost 0 bases and 8 bases, in that order; junction bases with no gene match: 7. Germline V gene lookup returns CDR1 SGHRS and CDR2 YFSETQ. CDR3 nucleotide sequence: TGCGCCAGCAGCTTGGAAGGACTAGCAGTCGATGAGCAGTTCTTC. Amino acids: CASSLEGLAVDEQFF.

The genes are TRBV9 and TRBJ2-1; the match to TRBD1 covers 8 bases. The CDR3 length is 16 residues. Trimming cost V 0 bases and J 4 bases; bases outside gene matches: 6. Germline V gene lookup returns CDR1 SGDLS and CDR2 YYNGEE. The DNA of the CDR3 is TGTGCCAGCAGCGTAGATCCGGGACAGGCATACAATGAGCAGTTCTTC. Protein sequence: CASSVDPGQAYNEQFF.

The chain joins TRBV29-1 to TRBJ1-5; 7 bases map to TRBD1. The trim removed 6 bases at V and 4 bases at J, leaving 6 bases unmatched. Looked up from germline, CDR1 is SQVTM and CDR2 is ANQGSEA. The CDR3 spans 13 residues. The CDR3 coding sequence is TGCAGCGTGGCTCAGGGGGTGAATCAGCCCCAGCATTTT. Its translation: CSVAQGVNQPQHF. Looking up the rest from reference TRBV29-1 and TRBJ1-5 gives the full variable domain: SAVISQKPSRDICQRGTSLTIQCQVDSQVTMMFWYRQQPGQSLTLIATANQGSEATYESGFVIDKFPISRPNLTFSTLTVSNMSPEDSSIYLCSVAQGVNQPQHFGDGTRLSIL.